This TCR beta chain was sequenced for a study of CD8 T cells in Susac syndrome. Overall study findings and caveats: It was acknowledged in the study that the number of individuals who were included in its TCR sequencing and HLA analysis was relatively small. Repertoires of Susac syndrome CD4+ T cells lacked clonal expansion.

The authors reverse transcribed roughly 0.5 to 1 ug RNA with random hexamers. immunoSEQ multiplex PCR amplified TCR beta CDR3 across 54 Vbeta, 13 Jbeta. TCRdb analysed the immunoSEQ multiplex PCR reads with MiXCR anew, one entry per CDR3 protein. In the table there are roughly 80,000 distinct CDR3 sequences, 90% to 95% of which are singletons. The CDR3 runs to 15 residues. Germline CDR1 MGHRA, CDR2 YSYEKL. The V and J ends lost 4 bases and 2 bases, in that order; junction bases with no gene match: 7. A remark on this clonotype: Its antigen is not known.

Purification of the CD8+ and CD4+ T cells relied on negative isolation, and TEMRA cells underwent FACS enrichment. The sequencing input was CD4+ T cells from PBMCs. The origin of this receptor is a human donor with Susac syndrome. V and J are TRBV4-1 and TRBJ2-5; 7 bases are a match to TRBD1. In DNA form, the CDR3 reads TGCGCCAGCAGCCTGCGACAGGGCCAACAAGAGACCCAGTACTTC. Its protein is CASSLRQGQQETQYF.